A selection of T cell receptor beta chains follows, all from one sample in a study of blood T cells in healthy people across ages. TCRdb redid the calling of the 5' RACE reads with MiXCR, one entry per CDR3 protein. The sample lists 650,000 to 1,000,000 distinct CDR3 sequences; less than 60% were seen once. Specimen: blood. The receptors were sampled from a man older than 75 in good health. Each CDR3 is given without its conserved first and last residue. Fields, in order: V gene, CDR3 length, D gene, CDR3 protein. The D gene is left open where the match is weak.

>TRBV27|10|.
ASTPGSGEQY
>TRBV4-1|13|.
ASSHPTRRVYEQY
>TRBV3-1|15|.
ASSQLFRDSFSYEQY
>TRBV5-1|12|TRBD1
ASSQSGTGDEQY
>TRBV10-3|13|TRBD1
AISAGTGVPYEQY
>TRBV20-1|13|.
SARESPPRGGEQF
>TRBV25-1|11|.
ASSESAANEQF
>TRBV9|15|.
ASSAPGQRTSTDTQY
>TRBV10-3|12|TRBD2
AIRTGLAGVEQY
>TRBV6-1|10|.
ASNPGIETQY
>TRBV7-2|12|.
ASSRGESYNEQF
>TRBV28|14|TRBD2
ASSLSASGGYNEQF
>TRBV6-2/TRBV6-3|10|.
ASSSWKNIQY
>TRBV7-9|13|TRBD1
ASSLGQGIAGELF
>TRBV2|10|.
ASTGVNQPQH
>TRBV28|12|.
ASSFSDRSYGYT
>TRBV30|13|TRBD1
AWTPPGTGNYEQY
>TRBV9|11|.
ASSGGADETQY
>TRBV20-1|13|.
SVPFGSRGTDTQY
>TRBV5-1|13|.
ASSLGDRNTGELF
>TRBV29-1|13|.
SVEDTGTSTDTQY
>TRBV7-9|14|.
ASSHRRRTSTDTQY
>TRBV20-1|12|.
SAIREPGTDTQY
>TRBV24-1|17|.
ATSDLRVKRPVAKNIQY
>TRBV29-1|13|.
SVDGFGAGANVLT
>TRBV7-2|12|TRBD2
ASSLSLAGGQRF
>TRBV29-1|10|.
SVVKDPYEQY